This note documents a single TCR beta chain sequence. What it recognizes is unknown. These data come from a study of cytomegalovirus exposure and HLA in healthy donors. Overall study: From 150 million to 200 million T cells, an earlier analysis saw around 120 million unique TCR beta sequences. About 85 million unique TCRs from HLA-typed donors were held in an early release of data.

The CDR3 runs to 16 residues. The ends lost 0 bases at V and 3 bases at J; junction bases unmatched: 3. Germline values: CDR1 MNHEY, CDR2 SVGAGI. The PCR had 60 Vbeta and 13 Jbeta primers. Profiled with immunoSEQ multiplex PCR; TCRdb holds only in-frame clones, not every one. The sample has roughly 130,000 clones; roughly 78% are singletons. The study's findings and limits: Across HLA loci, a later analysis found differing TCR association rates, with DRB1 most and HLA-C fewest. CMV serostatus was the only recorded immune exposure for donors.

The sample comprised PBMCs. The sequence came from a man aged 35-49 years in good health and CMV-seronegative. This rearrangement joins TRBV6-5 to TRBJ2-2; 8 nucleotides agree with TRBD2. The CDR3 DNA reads TGTGCCAGCAGTTACTCCCGGGGGGGAGACACCGGGGAGCTGTTTTTT. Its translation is CASSYSRGGDTGELFF.